This T cell receptor beta chain comes out of a study of technical replicates of blood from a few donors. CDR1 and CDR2 (germline): SGHTA, FQGTGA. The V gene end was trimmed by 3 bases and the J gene end by 14 bases; junction bases not matched to a gene: 7. The CDR3 extends over 13 amino acids. Produced via immunoSEQ multiplex PCR; TCRdb's table is partial and in-frame only. The data show about 13,000 clones, 80% to 90% seen once. The source material was PBMCs. The chain is built from TRBV7-3 and TRBJ2-1, with 10 positions matching TRBD1. The receptor's source is a human donor in good health. CDR3 in amino acids: CASSFAPGQGKFF. In DNA form, the CDR3 reads TGTGCCAGCAGCTTCGCTCCGGGACAGGGGAAGTTCTTC.